This T cell receptor beta chain came from a study of T cell clonotyping in hematopoietic cell transplantation. Here immunoSEQ multiplex PCR was the method, and the copy in TCRdb shows in-frame clones only, minus some. The sample consists of 6,000 to 9,000 clones, over 75% of them appearing once. Blood collection times were about day -28 and days 30, 100, 180 posttransplant. In regard to this clone: Its antigen is currently unknown.

V lost 2 bases, J lost 4 bases, and 12 bases lay in between. Germline lookup yields CDR1 SGDLS and CDR2 YYNGEE. This CDR3 is 15 amino acids long. Study-level findings and limits: Pathologically expanded recipient clonotypes increased progressively from day 30 to day 180 as diversity fell. Graft donor and pretransplant recipient Inverse Simpson Index values predicted broader posttransplant TCR diversity.

This sequence originates from a female patient between 50 and 60 years old who had an allogeneic stem cell transplant from an unrelated donor, so the T cells may come from the graft donor. Some clones in this sample may be carry-over from other donors' samples. The sample here was PBMCs, taken 30 days after allogeneic stem cell transplant. The chain couples TRBV9 to TRBJ1-4; weak D call: TRBD1 (6 bases). The CDR3 DNA reads as TGTGCCAGCAGCGTCGGACAGAGTTTTAATGAAAAACTGTTTTTT. Amino acids: CASSVGQSFNEKLFF.